The clone carrying this TCR beta chain was observed once. Its antigen is still unknown. The same CDR3 is also encoded by other DNA sequences in this sample. This sample's treatment: about 20 received Ad26.COV2.S at low or high dose, single or two shots; 5 received placebo; per-sample allocation not given. All samples were drawn on day 63, counting from the first vaccine or placebo injection. Boston supplied an adult donor aged 18-55 years. The data were produced by immunoSEQ multiplex PCR, yet TCRdb's version contains in-frame clones alone and is incomplete. The table has about 680,000 clones, roughly nine tenths seen once. Trimming removed 1 base at V and 2 bases at J, with 9 bases between. The germline gives CDR1 SGHAT, CDR2 FQNNGV. CDR3 length equals 14 residues. The data were taken from a study of Ad26.COV2.S vaccination and SARS-CoV-2 variants. Study details: Participant was drawn from the COV1001 Ad26.COV2.S trial arm. Regarding the study as a whole: Using TCR breadth and depth analyses may have led to underestimated total T cell responses.

The receptor was derived from a person aged 18-65 years who received the Ad26.COV2.S COVID-19 vaccine or a placebo. This specimen consisted of peripheral blood, obtained in a trial of Ad26.COV2.S vaccine versus placebo. J is TRBJ2-7 and V is TRBV11-2; D might be TRBD1 (6 bases). Here the CDR3 DNA reads TGTGCCAGCAGCTTAGGGTCAGGGGCCTACGAGCAGTACTTC. Translated, it gives CASSLGSGAYEQYF. Combining the CDR3 with reference TRBV11-2 and TRBJ2-7 gives the whole variable domain EAGVAQSPRYKIIEKRQSVAFWCNPISGHATLYWYQQILGQGPKLLIQFQNNGVVDDSQLPKDRFSAERLKGVDSTLKIQPAKLEDSAVYLCASSLGSGAYEQYFGPGTRLTVT.